These T cell receptor beta chains were read from a single sample in a study of blood T cell repertoires in COVID-19. TCRdb keeps only in-frame clones here, not all; method: immunoSEQ multiplex PCR. In the table there are 15,000 to 20,000 clones, approximately 80% of which are singletons. Sequenced input: peripheral blood. The source of these receptors is a woman between 65 and 79 years old with active COVID-19. The CDR3 runs from the conserved cysteine through the conserved F or W. A D gene is named only where the DNA matches it firmly. Clone size appears in some rows only: once, few, many, or a class for an expanded clone.

abundance | j_gene | d_gene | v_gene | CDR3nt | CDR3aa
NA | TRBJ1-1 | NA | TRBV28 | TGTGCCAGCAGTTTGGAAGGGGTACCTGAAGCTTTCTTT | CASSLEGVPEAFF
NA | TRBJ2-1 | NA | TRBV11-2 | TGTGCCAGCAGCTTAGGTAGAGAATACAATGAGCAGTTCTTC | CASSLGREYNEQFF
NA | TRBJ2-5 | NA | TRBV9 | TGTGCCAGCAGCGTAGCGTCCCAAGAGACCCAGTACTTC | CASSVASQETQYF
NA | TRBJ1-4 | NA | TRBV29-1 | TGCAGCGCAAAGACCGGGTCAACTAATGAAAAACTGTTTTTT | CSAKTGSTNEKLFF
NA | TRBJ2-5 | TRBD1 | TRBV28 | TGTGCCAGCAGTTTCCCCCTGGCAAAAGGGGGCATGGAGACCCAGTACTTC | CASSFPLAKGGMETQYF
NA | TRBJ2-4 | TRBD2 | TRBV19 | TGTGCCAGTAGTATGGATGCTAGCGGCAAAAACATTCAGTACTTC | CASSMDASGKNIQYF
NA | TRBJ2-1 | NA | TRBV6-2/TRBV6-3 | TGTGCCAGCAGTTGGGCCTTCAATGAGCAGTTCTTC | CASSWAFNEQFF
NA | TRBJ2-7 | TRBD2 | TRBV9 | TGTGCCAGCAGCGGGGGGACTAGCGGGGAGCAGTACTTC | CASSGGTSGEQYF
NA | TRBJ2-7 | NA | TRBV5-6 | TGTGCCAGCAGCTTCGACGGGAGAGGCGAGCAGTGCTTC | CASSFDGRGEQCF
NA | TRBJ2-1 | TRBD1 | TRBV15 | TGTGCCACCAGCAGTGGACAGGGAAAGGACAATGAGCAGTTCTTC | CATSSGQGKDNEQFF
NA | TRBJ1-5 | NA | TRBV5-5 | TGTGCCAGCACCTCCCAGCCCGGGCAGCCCCAGCATTTT | CASTSQPGQPQHF
NA | TRBJ2-7 | TRBD2 | TRBV6-5 | TGTGCCAGCAGTTACTCGAGCGGGAGGGCCTCCTACGAGCAGTACTTC | CASSYSSGRASYEQYF
NA | TRBJ2-7 | TRBD2 | TRBV5-1 | TGCGCCAGCTATCCGGGACTAGCGGGAGCCTCAAGCTCCTACGAGCAGTACTTC | CASYPGLAGASSSYEQYF
NA | TRBJ1-5 | NA | TRBV3-1/TRBV3-2 | TGTGCCAGCAGCCAAGGGACACAACGGAAGCCCCAGCATTTT | CASSQGTQRKPQHF
NA | TRBJ2-2 | NA | TRBV27 | TGTGCCAGCAGTTTGGGTGCGGCCACCGGGGAGCTGTTTTTT | CASSLGAATGELFF
NA | TRBJ2-5 | TRBD1 | TRBV27 | TGTGCCAGCAGCCCAACGGACAGGCAGCAAGAGACCCAGTACTTC | CASSPTDRQQETQYF
NA | TRBJ2-3 | NA | TRBV12-3/TRBV12-4 | TGTGCCAGCAGTCCCAGGGCTAGTCAGCAGTATTTT | CASSPRASQQYF
NA | TRBJ2-3 | NA | TRBV9 | TGTGCCAGCTCGGCGCCCGGGACTCAGATTTCGGATACGCAGTATTTT | CASSAPGTQISDTQYF
NA | TRBJ2-3 | TRBD2 | TRBV19 | TGTGCCAGTAGTGGACTAGCGGGAGCAGATACGCAGTATTTT | CASSGLAGADTQYF
NA | TRBJ2-7 | TRBD1 | TRBV5-5 | TGTGCCAGCAGCCCTTGGACAGGGAGCTACGAGCAGTACTTC | CASSPWTGSYEQYF
NA | TRBJ2-7 | NA | TRBV15 | TGTGCCACCAGCAGAGATTCTAGTGGGTTCTACGAGCAGTACTTC | CATSRDSSGFYEQYF
NA | TRBJ1-5 | NA | TRBV7-9 | TGTGCCAGCAGCGTTCTCCTAAATCAGCCCCAGCATTTT | CASSVLLNQPQHF
NA | TRBJ1-2 | TRBD1 | TRBV5-4 | TGTGCCAGCAGCCGTCCCGGGACAGGGAGATATGGCTACACCTTC | CASSRPGTGRYGYTF
NA | TRBJ1-4 | TRBD1 | TRBV3-1/TRBV3-2 | TGTGCCAGCAGCCGGGGACAGCCTAATGAAAAACTGTTTTTT | CASSRGQPNEKLFF
NA | TRBJ2-7 | NA | TRBV7-7 | TGTGCTAGCAGCTTGGCACAGAACTACGAGCAGTACTTC | CASSLAQNYEQYF
NA | TRBJ2-1 | NA | TRBV6-5 | TGTGCCAGCAGTTCCACAGGGCTCTCCTACAATGAGCAGTTCTTC | CASSSTGLSYNEQFF
NA | TRBJ2-5 | NA | TRBV7-8 | TGTGCCAGCAGCTTTCGGGGGACGCCTGAGGAGACCCAGTACTTC | CASSFRGTPEETQYF
NA | TRBJ2-3 | TRBD2 | TRBV7-3 | TGTGCCAGCAGCTTGTTAGCGGGAAACAACGTAGATACGCAGTATTTT | CASSLLAGNNVDTQYF
NA | TRBJ2-5 | TRBD1 | TRBV5-1 | TGCGCCAGCAGCTTGGAGGGACAGGTGCCTCAAGAGACCCAGTACTTC | CASSLEGQVPQETQYF
NA | TRBJ2-2 | TRBD2 | TRBV5-1 | TGCGCCAGCAGCCCAACTAGCGGGAGCGACGTCACCGGGGAGCTGTTTTTT | CASSPTSGSDVTGELFF
NA | TRBJ2-7 | NA | TRBV3-1/TRBV3-2 | TGTGCCAGCAGCCAGGTAGGGTTTGGAGGGACCGAGCAGTACTTC | CASSQVGFGGTEQYF
NA | TRBJ1-2 | TRBD1 | TRBV3-1/TRBV3-2 | TGTGCCAGCAGCCAGCGACAGGGGAGGGTGCTCTATGGCTACACCTTC | CASSQRQGRVLYGYTF
NA | TRBJ2-2 | TRBD2 | TRBV14 | TGTGCCAGCAGCCAAGATTTTTGGACTAGCGGGACCATCACGAAGAACACCGGGGAGCTGTTTTTT | CASSQDFWTSGTITKNTGELFF
few | TRBJ2-3 | TRBD2 | TRBV6-2/TRBV6-3 | TGTGCCAGCAGTTACTCGCCGCTAGCGGGAGCCACAGATACGCAGTATTTT | CASSYSPLAGATDTQYF
NA | TRBJ1-1 | NA | TRBV5-4 | TGTGCCAGCAGCTTACAGAAAGGGGTACCCGTAGCTTTCTTT | CASSLQKGVPVAFF
NA | TRBJ2-1 | TRBD1 | TRBV5-6 | TGTGCCAGCAGCTCGCCGGGACAGGGAGGCCATGAGCAGTTCTTC | CASSSPGQGGHEQFF
NA | TRBJ1-3 | NA | TRBV19 | TGTGCCAGTAGAAGACAGGCTTTCTCTGGAAACACCATATATTTT | CASRRQAFSGNTIYF
once | TRBJ2-7 | NA | TRBV21-1 | TGTGCCAGCATTACAGGGTACTACGAGCAGTACTTC | CASITGYYEQYF
NA | TRBJ2-1 | TRBD2 | TRBV19 | TGTGCCAGCCGGGGACTAGCGATGAATGAGCAGTTCTTC | CASRGLAMNEQFF
NA | TRBJ2-1 | TRBD2 | TRBV20-1 | TGCAGTGCTAGTAAGGGGAGCGGGAAGCAGTTCTTC | CSASKGSGKQFF
NA | TRBJ2-2 | NA | TRBV27 | TGTGCCAGCACCCGGGGCAGGGGCACCGGGGAGCTGTTTTTT | CASTRGRGTGELFF
NA | TRBJ1-1 | NA | TRBV5-6 | TGTGCCAGCAGCTTGGTAGGGCGGGGTAAAGCTTTCTTT | CASSLVGRGKAFF
NA | TRBJ1-4 | NA | TRBV7-9 | TGTGCCAGCGGGGCGGCGTATGCAACTAATGAAAAACTGTTTTTT | CASGAAYATNEKLFF
NA | TRBJ2-1 | TRBD2 | TRBV19 | TGTGCCACCAAGACTAGCGACAACAATGAGCAGTTCTTC | CATKTSDNNEQFF
NA | TRBJ2-5 | NA | TRBV2 | TGTGCCAGCAGTCCAGCGAGGGTTTCCCAAGAGACCCAGTACTTC | CASSPARVSQETQYF
medium-sized | TRBJ2-2 | NA | TRBV11-2 | TGTGCCAGCAGCCCTAGGGGCGGCGCGGCGAACACCGGGGAGCTGTTTTTT | CASSPRGGAANTGELFF
few | TRBJ1-5 | NA | TRBV3-1/TRBV3-2 | TGTGCCAGCAGCCAAGTTGAGGACAGCCCCCAGCATTTT | CASSQVEDSPQHF
NA | TRBJ2-1 | TRBD1 | TRBV7-3 | TGTGCCAGCAGCTTAACGAGGGACAGGGGGCGTAATGAGCAGTTCTTC | CASSLTRDRGRNEQFF
NA | TRBJ2-4 | NA | TRBV19 | TGTGCCAGTAGTACCCCCCCGACAGGTGCCAAAAACATTCAGTACTTC | CASSTPPTGAKNIQYF
NA | TRBJ2-2 | TRBD2 | TRBV2 | TGTGCCAGCAGTCCCCAAGGACTAGCGGGAATGGGGAACACCGGGGAGCTGTTTTTT | CASSPQGLAGMGNTGELFF
once | TRBJ2-7 | TRBD2 | TRBV20-1 | TGCAGTGCAAGTGGACTAGCGGGAGTCACCCACGAGCAGTACTTC | CSASGLAGVTHEQYF
NA | TRBJ1-2 | NA | TRBV5-1 | TGCGCCAGCAGCGTTACCCGGGGGAACTATGGCTACACCTTC | CASSVTRGNYGYTF
medium-sized | TRBJ2-1 | TRBD2 | TRBV5-1 | TGCGCCAGCAGCTTGTGGGCTAGCGGGACCAACAATGAGCAGTTCTTC | CASSLWASGTNNEQFF
NA | TRBJ2-1 | TRBD1 | TRBV4-1 | TGCGCCAGCAGCCAAGATACAGGGGGAGACAATGAGCAGTTCTTC | CASSQDTGGDNEQFF
NA | TRBJ2-1 | TRBD2 | TRBV24-1 | TGTGCCACCAGTGGTAGCGGGAGCTCCTACAATGAGCAGTTCTTC | CATSGSGSSYNEQFF
few | TRBJ2-3 | NA | TRBV28 | TGTGCCAGCAGCGGGTTAGCTACAGATACGCAGTATTTT | CASSGLATDTQYF
NA | TRBJ2-7 | NA | TRBV7-2 | TGTGCCAGCAGCTGGGGGCCTTCCGAGCAGTACTTC | CASSWGPSEQYF
once | TRBJ1-6 | NA | TRBV5-1 | TGCGCCAGCAGCTTGAATGGGGGGATGGGGAATTCACCCCTCCACTTT | CASSLNGGMGNSPLHF
NA | TRBJ2-1 | TRBD1 | TRBV5-8 | TGTGCCAGCAGCTTGGCGAAGACAGGGAAACACCACAATGAGCAGTTCTTC | CASSLAKTGKHHNEQFF
NA | TRBJ2-2 | NA | TRBV5-1 | TGCGCCAGTCTTTCCCCACAGGAGACCACCGGGGAGCTGTTTTTT | CASLSPQETTGELFF